The clone carrying this TCR beta chain was detected only a few times. These data originate in a study of cytotoxic CD8 clonotypes in ibrutinib-treated CLL. Libraries were prepared by immunoSEQ multiplex PCR; TCRdb keeps only in-frame clonotypes and omits some of them. Found here are approximately 350,000 clones, over 55% of them singletons; the top ten hold approximately 6%. This CDR3 is built from 16 residues. Germline V gives CDR1 MDHEN, CDR2 SYDVKM. Trimming left V 5 bases short and J 4 bases short, with 18 bases between. The sequences come from PBMCs, collected after 36 months of ibrutinib treatment. This TCR was sampled from a human donor with chronic lymphocytic leukemia. The chain has TRBV28 and TRBJ1-5; D perhaps matches TRBD1 (5 bases). The CDR3 loop is CASSPPSGTGNQPQHF. DNA of the CDR3: TGTGCCAGCAGTCCCCCATCCGGGACGGGGAATCAGCCCCAGCATTTT.